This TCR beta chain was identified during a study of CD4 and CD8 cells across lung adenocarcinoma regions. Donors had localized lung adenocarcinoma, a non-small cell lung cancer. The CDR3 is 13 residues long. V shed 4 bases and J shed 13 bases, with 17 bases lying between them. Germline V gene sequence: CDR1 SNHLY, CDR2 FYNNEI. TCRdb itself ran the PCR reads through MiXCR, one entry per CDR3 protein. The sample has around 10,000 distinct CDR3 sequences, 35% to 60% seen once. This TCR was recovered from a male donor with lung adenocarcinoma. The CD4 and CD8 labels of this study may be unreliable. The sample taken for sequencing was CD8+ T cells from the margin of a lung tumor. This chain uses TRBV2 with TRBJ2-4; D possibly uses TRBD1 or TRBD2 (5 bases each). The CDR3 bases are TGTGCCAGCAGTGGGGTCCCTCGGGGCACCCAGTACTTC. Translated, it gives CASSGVPRGTQYF.